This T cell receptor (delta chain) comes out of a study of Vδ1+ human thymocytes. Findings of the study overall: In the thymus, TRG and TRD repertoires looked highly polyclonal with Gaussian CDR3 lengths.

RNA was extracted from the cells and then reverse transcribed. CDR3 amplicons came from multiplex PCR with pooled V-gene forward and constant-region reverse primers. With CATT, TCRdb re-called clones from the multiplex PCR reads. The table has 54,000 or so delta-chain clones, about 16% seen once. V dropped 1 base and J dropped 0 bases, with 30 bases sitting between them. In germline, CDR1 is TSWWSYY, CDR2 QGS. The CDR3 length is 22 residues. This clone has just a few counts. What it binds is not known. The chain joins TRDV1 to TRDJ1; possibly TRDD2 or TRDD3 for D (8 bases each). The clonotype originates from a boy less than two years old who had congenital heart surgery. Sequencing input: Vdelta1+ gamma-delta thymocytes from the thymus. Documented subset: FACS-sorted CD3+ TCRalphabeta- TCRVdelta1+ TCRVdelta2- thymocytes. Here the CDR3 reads CALGERFFLPKRLGADTDKLIF. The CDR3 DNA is TGTGCTCTTGGGGAACGATTCTTCCTACCGAAGAGACTGGGGGCCGACACCGATAAACTCATCTTT.